The rows below give T cell receptor beta chains drawn from one sample of a study of blood T cell repertoires in COVID-19. Method: immunoSEQ multiplex PCR; TCRdb's copy keeps in-frame clones and lacks some. The sample has more than 95,000 clones, about 89% seen once. Sample: peripheral blood. These receptors were obtained from a human donor in a cohort sampled during active COVID-19. The CDR3 runs from the conserved cysteine through the conserved F or W.

v_gene: TRBV19
j_gene: TRBJ2-1
CDR3aa: CASSAIAGGIPQLF

v_gene: TRBV2
j_gene: TRBJ1-1
CDR3aa: CASTQGQYGSAEAFF

v_gene: TRBV6-6
j_gene: TRBJ1-2
CDR3aa: CASSWGRGDSGGYTF

v_gene: TRBV2
j_gene: TRBJ2-2
CDR3aa: CASRYSGVNTGELFF

v_gene: TRBV29-1
j_gene: TRBJ2-3
CDR3aa: CSVVVAGAVTQYF

v_gene: TRBV28
j_gene: TRBJ1-2
CDR3aa: CASSSAGTVRNYGYTF

v_gene: TRBV2
j_gene: TRBJ2-7
CDR3aa: CASRSGSYEQYF

v_gene: TRBV2
j_gene: TRBJ2-1
CDR3aa: CASKPLAVNNEQFF

v_gene: TRBV2
j_gene: TRBJ2-1
CDR3aa: CASSPPSSYNEQFF

v_gene: TRBV18
j_gene: TRBJ2-6
CDR3aa: CASSQTGLTGANVLTF

v_gene: TRBV27
j_gene: TRBJ2-7
CDR3aa: CASTLLGYEQYF

v_gene: TRBV19
j_gene: TRBJ2-3
CDR3aa: CASSPLGRGATDTQYF

v_gene: TRBV6-5
j_gene: TRBJ1-2
CDR3aa: CASSYDGQYGYTF

v_gene: TRBV11-3
j_gene: TRBJ2-5
CDR3aa: CASSLDWEVPEPETQYF

v_gene: TRBV7-2
j_gene: TRBJ2-2
CDR3aa: CASSWTSGNTGELFF

v_gene: TRBV2
j_gene: TRBJ2-7
CDR3aa: CASSEDRDYEQYF

v_gene: TRBV9
j_gene: TRBJ1-2
CDR3aa: CASTSGQGVLGATF

v_gene: TRBV6-6
j_gene: TRBJ2-5
CDR3aa: CASSYRLAAYQETQYF

v_gene: TRBV3-1/TRBV3-2
j_gene: TRBJ2-5
CDR3aa: CASLGGPRLETQYF

v_gene: TRBV7-9
j_gene: TRBJ2-7
CDR3aa: CASSSGVDEQYF

v_gene: TRBV7-8
j_gene: TRBJ2-7
CDR3aa: CASSSSGREQYF

v_gene: TRBV4-3
j_gene: TRBJ1-1
CDR3aa: CASSSRGGAEAFF

v_gene: TRBV5-8
j_gene: TRBJ2-3
CDR3aa: CASSFRDRKDTQYF

v_gene: TRBV5-1
j_gene: TRBJ2-7
CDR3aa: CASSQRQGGGYEQYF

v_gene: TRBV6-6
j_gene: TRBJ2-1
CDR3aa: CASSRTGAEYSSYNEQFF

v_gene: TRBV6-5
j_gene: TRBJ2-2
CDR3aa: CASSGRSGNTGELFF

v_gene: TRBV3-1/TRBV3-2
j_gene: TRBJ2-7
CDR3aa: CASSQDRGSSEQYF

v_gene: TRBV5-1
j_gene: TRBJ2-2
CDR3aa: CASLPGGGNTGELFF

v_gene: TRBV4-3
j_gene: TRBJ1-4
CDR3aa: CASSLQDNEKLFF

v_gene: TRBV3-1/TRBV3-2
j_gene: TRBJ2-3
CDR3aa: CASSQKGTSGRATDTQYF

v_gene: TRBV9
j_gene: TRBJ2-7
CDR3aa: CASSAEPQGKQYF

v_gene: TRBV6-4
j_gene: TRBJ2-3
CDR3aa: CASTDRGPDTQYF

v_gene: TRBV9
j_gene: TRBJ2-2
CDR3aa: CASSVGLAGDTGELFF

v_gene: TRBV5-4
j_gene: TRBJ2-1
CDR3aa: CASSPGTGSVGFF

v_gene: TRBV3-1/TRBV3-2
j_gene: TRBJ2-2
CDR3aa: CASSQVRANTGELFF

v_gene: TRBV29-1
j_gene: TRBJ1-2
CDR3aa: CSGGSGLNYGYTF

v_gene: TRBV5-1
j_gene: TRBJ2-3
CDR3aa: CASRASGQGADTQYF

v_gene: TRBV4-1
j_gene: TRBJ1-4
CDR3aa: CASSHTPLRRTNEKLFF

v_gene: TRBV27
j_gene: TRBJ2-7
CDR3aa: CASRALGGVPYEQYF

v_gene: TRBV7-6
j_gene: TRBJ1-1
CDR3aa: CASSSGPYTEAFF

v_gene: TRBV3-1/TRBV3-2
j_gene: TRBJ2-3
CDR3aa: CASSQFTGGADTQYF

v_gene: TRBV27
j_gene: TRBJ1-5
CDR3aa: CASRPGGSSGGNQPQHF

v_gene: TRBV3-1/TRBV3-2
j_gene: TRBJ2-7
CDR3aa: CASSQGQGGEQYF

v_gene: TRBV7-8
j_gene: TRBJ1-2
CDR3aa: CASSPGVYGYTF

v_gene: TRBV25-1
j_gene: TRBJ2-1
CDR3aa: CASSAVMGTEMTNEQFF

v_gene: TRBV7-8
j_gene: TRBJ2-7
CDR3aa: CASSFPGTSGRGSYEQYF

v_gene: TRBV4-2
j_gene: TRBJ2-7
CDR3aa: CASSQDWGGTEQYF

v_gene: TRBV19
j_gene: TRBJ2-5
CDR3aa: CASSISGPQETQYF

v_gene: TRBV6-5
j_gene: TRBJ2-6
CDR3aa: CASSQIRGDTPAF

v_gene: TRBV7-6
j_gene: TRBJ1-4
CDR3aa: CASSLSGNEKLFF

v_gene: TRBV18
j_gene: TRBJ2-1
CDR3aa: CASSGLPGGPRGNEQFF

v_gene: TRBV28
j_gene: TRBJ1-1
CDR3aa: CASSPENRGAFF

v_gene: TRBV28
j_gene: TRBJ1-2
CDR3aa: CASRWTGGNYGYTF

v_gene: TRBV2
j_gene: TRBJ2-1
CDR3aa: CASPPSGAYNEQFF

v_gene: TRBV7-2
j_gene: TRBJ2-1
CDR3aa: CASSLGPDNEQFF